This TCR beta chain is drawn from a study of blood T cell repertoires in COVID-19. As for the study in general: T cells, B-cell-depleted T cells, or PBMCs provided the cDNA or gDNA that served as material.

Clones were read by immunoSEQ multiplex PCR, and TCRdb kept only the in-frame ones, dropping some. The sample includes 200,000 to 300,000 clones, more than 75% of them seen just once. The TCR was taken from a woman in her seventies with active or convalescent COVID-19. The sequenced sample consisted of peripheral blood.

CDR3 region: CASSLGQGRSSEKLFF. For the CDR3, the DNA is TGTGCCAGCAGCCTTGGACAGGGTAGGAGTAGTGAAAAACTGTTTTTT. V is TRBV6-6 and J is TRBJ1-4, with 8 positions matching TRBD1. The CDR3 spans 16 residues. V lost 6 bases and J lost 7; bases outside the gene matches: 13. Germline V CDR1 and CDR2: MNHNY, SVGAGI (reference sequence).